The rows below give T cell receptor beta chains drawn from one sample of a study of blood T cell repertoires in COVID-19. TCRdb keeps only in-frame clones here, not all; method: immunoSEQ multiplex PCR. The sample yields 150,000 to 200,000 clones, less than 85% seen once. The sequencing sample was made of peripheral blood. The origin of the receptors is a human donor with acute or convalescent COVID-19. The donor label of this sample is uncertain. The CDR3 runs from the conserved cysteine through the conserved F or W. Each record gives: J gene, CDR3 length, D gene, V gene, clone size, CDR3 DNA, CDR3 protein. The D gene is left open where the match is weak. Clone size, where shown, is once, few, many, or a class for clones that have expanded.

j_call: TRBJ1-2; cdr3_length: 15; d_call: -; v_call: TRBV21-1; clone_size: -; cdr3_nt: TGTGCCAGCAGCCCCTTCGATACAGGGAACTATGGCTACACCTTC; cdr3_aa: CASSPFDTGNYGYTF
j_call: TRBJ1-1; cdr3_length: 16; d_call: TRBD1; v_call: TRBV4-3; clone_size: -; cdr3_nt: TGCGCCAGCAGCCAGGAAGCCGGACAGGGTGGCACTGAAGCTTTCTTT; cdr3_aa: CASSQEAGQGGTEAFF
j_call: TRBJ2-7; cdr3_length: 15; d_call: TRBD1; v_call: TRBV18; clone_size: once; cdr3_nt: TGTGCCAGCTCCCCCGACAGGGGAAGGGCCTACGAGCAGTACTTC; cdr3_aa: CASSPDRGRAYEQYF
j_call: TRBJ1-3; cdr3_length: 15; d_call: -; v_call: TRBV28; clone_size: -; cdr3_nt: TGTGCCAGCAGTTTATGGGGGGCTGCTGGAAACACCATATATTTT; cdr3_aa: CASSLWGAAGNTIYF
j_call: TRBJ2-5; cdr3_length: 15; d_call: TRBD2; v_call: TRBV6-5; clone_size: -; cdr3_nt: TGTGCCAGCAGTCGAACCCTAGCGGGGTACGAGACCCAGTACTTC; cdr3_aa: CASSRTLAGYETQYF
j_call: TRBJ2-2; cdr3_length: 16; d_call: TRBD2; v_call: TRBV4-2; clone_size: -; cdr3_nt: TGTGCCAGCAGCCAAGAATTGCGGGGGGGATCCGGGGAGCTGTTTTTT; cdr3_aa: CASSQELRGGSGELFF
j_call: TRBJ2-3; cdr3_length: 13; d_call: -; v_call: TRBV9; clone_size: -; cdr3_nt: TGTGCCAGCAGCGTGACAGCCACAGATACGCAGTATTTT; cdr3_aa: CASSVTATDTQYF
j_call: TRBJ2-6; cdr3_length: 19; d_call: -; v_call: TRBV4-3; clone_size: -; cdr3_nt: TGCGCCAGCAGCCAATCCGACATCCGAACCTCTCTGGGGGCCAACGTCCTGACTTTC; cdr3_aa: CASSQSDIRTSLGANVLTF
j_call: TRBJ1-1; cdr3_length: 15; d_call: -; v_call: TRBV7-2; clone_size: -; cdr3_nt: TGTGCCAGCAGCCCCGGGACATCGGCTGTGGTTGAAGCTTTCTTT; cdr3_aa: CASSPGTSAVVEAFF
j_call: TRBJ1-2; cdr3_length: 18; d_call: -; v_call: TRBV7-2; clone_size: -; cdr3_nt: TGTGCCAGCAGCTTAAGCCAGGCCGGGCGGGCGGGGAACTATGGCTACACCTTC; cdr3_aa: CASSLSQAGRAGNYGYTF
j_call: TRBJ2-4; cdr3_length: 16; d_call: TRBD1; v_call: TRBV19; clone_size: -; cdr3_nt: TGTGCCAGTAGTAGGGACAGGGACCTAGCCAAAAACATTCAGTACTTC; cdr3_aa: CASSRDRDLAKNIQYF
j_call: TRBJ1-6; cdr3_length: 13; d_call: TRBD1; v_call: TRBV6-5; clone_size: -; cdr3_nt: TGTGCCAGCCGGGACAGCCATAATTCACCCCTCCACTTT; cdr3_aa: CASRDSHNSPLHF
j_call: TRBJ1-4; cdr3_length: 16; d_call: -; v_call: TRBV5-6; clone_size: -; cdr3_nt: TGTGCCAGCAGCTTGTTGAATTCGGCGGGTCACCCCAAACTGTTTTTT; cdr3_aa: CASSLLNSAGHPKLFF
j_call: TRBJ1-2; cdr3_length: 15; d_call: TRBD1; v_call: TRBV7-2; clone_size: -; cdr3_nt: TGTGCCAGCAGCCTCGGGTCGGGACAGATCTATGGCTACACCTTC; cdr3_aa: CASSLGSGQIYGYTF
j_call: TRBJ1-2; cdr3_length: 13; d_call: -; v_call: TRBV7-9; clone_size: -; cdr3_nt: TGTGCCAGCAGCCGGTCCGGTAGGAGCGGCTACACCTTC; cdr3_aa: CASSRSGRSGYTF
j_call: TRBJ1-2; cdr3_length: 15; d_call: TRBD1; v_call: TRBV5-1; clone_size: once; cdr3_nt: TGCGCCAGCAGCTTGGCTCGACAGGGAAACTATGGCTACACCTTC; cdr3_aa: CASSLARQGNYGYTF
j_call: TRBJ2-2; cdr3_length: 11; d_call: -; v_call: TRBV12-2; clone_size: -; cdr3_nt: TGTGCAAGTCGCTTCGGCGGGGAGCTGTTTTTT; cdr3_aa: CASRFGGELFF
j_call: TRBJ2-2; cdr3_length: 16; d_call: -; v_call: TRBV7-9; clone_size: once; cdr3_nt: TGTGCCAGCAGCTTTGCGGGACAGATAAACACCGGGGAGCTGTTTTTT; cdr3_aa: CASSFAGQINTGELFF
j_call: TRBJ1-2; cdr3_length: 15; d_call: TRBD1; v_call: TRBV5-4; clone_size: once; cdr3_nt: TGTGCCAGCAGCGCGCCGGGACAGGGGGTCTATGGCTACACCTTC; cdr3_aa: CASSAPGQGVYGYTF
j_call: TRBJ1-2; cdr3_length: 11; d_call: -; v_call: TRBV20-1; clone_size: -; cdr3_nt: TGCAGTGAACAGAAAATGGGCGGCTACACCTTC; cdr3_aa: CSEQKMGGYTF
j_call: TRBJ2-5; cdr3_length: 13; d_call: TRBD1; v_call: TRBV9; clone_size: -; cdr3_nt: TGTGCCAGCAGCAGACAGGGGGAGGAGACCCAGTACTTC; cdr3_aa: CASSRQGEETQYF
j_call: TRBJ1-1; cdr3_length: 13; d_call: -; v_call: TRBV6-5; clone_size: -; cdr3_nt: TGTGCCAGCGGTCTAACGCTGAGGACTGAAGCTTTCTTT; cdr3_aa: CASGLTLRTEAFF
j_call: TRBJ2-3; cdr3_length: 16; d_call: -; v_call: TRBV4-3; clone_size: -; cdr3_nt: TGCGCCAGCAGCCAAGAGTTGCAGCGGGGCACAGATACGCAGTATTTT; cdr3_aa: CASSQELQRGTDTQYF
j_call: TRBJ1-4; cdr3_length: 15; d_call: TRBD1; v_call: TRBV5-1; clone_size: -; cdr3_nt: TGCGCCAGCAGCTCGGGACAGGTTGGGGGTGAAAAACTGTTTTTT; cdr3_aa: CASSSGQVGGEKLFF
j_call: TRBJ1-1; cdr3_length: 13; d_call: -; v_call: TRBV27; clone_size: -; cdr3_nt: TGTGCCAGCAGTTTCGACAGGAACACTGAAGCTTTCTTT; cdr3_aa: CASSFDRNTEAFF
j_call: TRBJ1-6; cdr3_length: 13; d_call: -; v_call: TRBV18; clone_size: -; cdr3_nt: TGTGCCAGCTCACCAACGGGGGATTCACCCCTCCACTTT; cdr3_aa: CASSPTGDSPLHF
j_call: TRBJ2-6; cdr3_length: 15; d_call: -; v_call: TRBV5-6; clone_size: -; cdr3_nt: TGTGCCAGCAGACCCCAGGGGTCTGGGGCCAACGTCCTGACTTTC; cdr3_aa: CASRPQGSGANVLTF
j_call: TRBJ1-5; cdr3_length: 16; d_call: TRBD1; v_call: TRBV4-1; clone_size: -; cdr3_nt: TGCGCCAGCAGTATGTCCGGGACAGGGAACAATCAGCCCCAGCATTTT; cdr3_aa: CASSMSGTGNNQPQHF
j_call: TRBJ1-6; cdr3_length: 15; d_call: -; v_call: TRBV6-5; clone_size: -; cdr3_nt: TGTGCCAGCAGTTACTCCGGACAGCTGAATTCACCCCTCCACTTT; cdr3_aa: CASSYSGQLNSPLHF
j_call: TRBJ2-3; cdr3_length: 14; d_call: -; v_call: TRBV7-3; clone_size: -; cdr3_nt: TGTGCCAGCAGCTTAAAGGGGGGCACAGATACGCAGTATTTT; cdr3_aa: CASSLKGGTDTQYF
j_call: TRBJ2-5; cdr3_length: 15; d_call: -; v_call: TRBV5-1; clone_size: -; cdr3_nt: TGCGCCAGCAGCTTGGGGGCAGGGCCACAAGAGACCCAGTACTTC; cdr3_aa: CASSLGAGPQETQYF
j_call: TRBJ1-1; cdr3_length: 15; d_call: -; v_call: TRBV7-2; clone_size: -; cdr3_nt: TGTGCCAGCAGCTTAGCGGCAGGGTCCCGGTCGGAAGCTTTCTTT; cdr3_aa: CASSLAAGSRSEAFF
j_call: TRBJ1-3; cdr3_length: 16; d_call: -; v_call: TRBV5-6; clone_size: -; cdr3_nt: TGTGCCAGCAGCCCTCAGGCCCTTAGGTCTGGAAACACCATATATTTT; cdr3_aa: CASSPQALRSGNTIYF
j_call: TRBJ2-5; cdr3_length: 15; d_call: -; v_call: TRBV5-5; clone_size: -; cdr3_nt: TGTGCCAGCAGCGTTACCGGGACTCTCCAAGAGACCCAGTACTTC; cdr3_aa: CASSVTGTLQETQYF
j_call: TRBJ1-2; cdr3_length: 13; d_call: TRBD1; v_call: TRBV30; clone_size: once; cdr3_nt: TGTGCCTGGAGTGGACAGGGAGTCTATGGCTACACCTTC; cdr3_aa: CAWSGQGVYGYTF
j_call: TRBJ1-4; cdr3_length: 15; d_call: TRBD1; v_call: TRBV30; clone_size: -; cdr3_nt: TGTGCCTGGAGTGGCCGGGACAGACGAAATGAAAAACTGTTTTTT; cdr3_aa: CAWSGRDRRNEKLFF
j_call: TRBJ1-6; cdr3_length: 12; d_call: -; v_call: TRBV12-3/TRBV12-4; clone_size: -; cdr3_nt: TGTGCCAGCAGCTTACCACTTTCGCCCCTCCACTTT; cdr3_aa: CASSLPLSPLHF
j_call: TRBJ2-1; cdr3_length: 16; d_call: -; v_call: TRBV6-5; clone_size: -; cdr3_nt: TGTGCCAGCAGTTACCAAACAACGACAGCCTTTGGTGAGCAGTTCTTC; cdr3_aa: CASSYQTTTAFGEQFF
j_call: TRBJ2-1; cdr3_length: 15; d_call: -; v_call: TRBV11-3; clone_size: -; cdr3_nt: TGTGCCAGCAGCTCTGACAGGCTATCCTACAATGAGCAGTTCTTC; cdr3_aa: CASSSDRLSYNEQFF
j_call: TRBJ1-2; cdr3_length: 14; d_call: -; v_call: TRBV29-1; clone_size: -; cdr3_nt: TGCAGCGTTGAAGATTTTAGGGACAAGGGGGGCTACACCTTC; cdr3_aa: CSVEDFRDKGGYTF
j_call: TRBJ1-5; cdr3_length: 17; d_call: -; v_call: TRBV7-2; clone_size: -; cdr3_nt: TGTGCCAGCAGCTTAATCGGTCTGGCAGGGGTCAATCAGCCCCAGCATTTT; cdr3_aa: CASSLIGLAGVNQPQHF
j_call: TRBJ2-2; cdr3_length: 17; d_call: TRBD2; v_call: TRBV7-9; clone_size: -; cdr3_nt: TGTGCCAGCAGCACGGGACTAGCGGGGGGTTTCACCGGGGAGCTGTTTTTT; cdr3_aa: CASSTGLAGGFTGELFF
j_call: TRBJ1-2; cdr3_length: 16; d_call: -; v_call: TRBV4-3; clone_size: -; cdr3_nt: TGCGCCAGCAGCCAAGGAGCGGGGGTTAGTGACTATGGCTACACCTTC; cdr3_aa: CASSQGAGVSDYGYTF
j_call: TRBJ1-2; cdr3_length: 14; d_call: -; v_call: TRBV9; clone_size: -; cdr3_nt: TGTGCCAGCAGCCCACAGGGAAGTAGCTATGGCTACACCTTC; cdr3_aa: CASSPQGSSYGYTF
j_call: TRBJ2-6; cdr3_length: 17; d_call: -; v_call: TRBV5-4; clone_size: once; cdr3_nt: TGTGCCAGCAGCTTGGGACACCAAAGCTCTGGGGCCAACGTCCTGACTTTC; cdr3_aa: CASSLGHQSSGANVLTF
j_call: TRBJ2-7; cdr3_length: 12; d_call: TRBD2; v_call: TRBV10-3; clone_size: -; cdr3_nt: TGTGCACCCGGGACTAGCTCCTACGAGCAGTACTTC; cdr3_aa: CAPGTSSYEQYF
j_call: TRBJ2-1; cdr3_length: 16; d_call: TRBD2; v_call: TRBV2; clone_size: -; cdr3_nt: TGTGCCAGCAGTGAATCCCGGACTAGCGTCCGAAATGAGCAGTTCTTC; cdr3_aa: CASSESRTSVRNEQFF
j_call: TRBJ2-7; cdr3_length: 15; d_call: TRBD1; v_call: TRBV3-1/TRBV3-2; clone_size: -; cdr3_nt: TGTGCCAGCAGCCTAATCACGGGACAGGGGGAAGAGCAGTACTTC; cdr3_aa: CASSLITGQGEEQYF